These 30 T cell receptor beta chains were sequenced from one sample in a study of shared clonotypes between healthy human individuals. Method: immunoSEQ multiplex PCR; TCRdb's copy keeps in-frame clones and lacks some. Altogether 1,500,000 or so clones are present, roughly 97% being singletons, with the ten largest covering 1% to 1.5%. The sequenced sample consisted of naive CD4+ T cells sorted from blood. Subset given: CD45RA+ positively selected. These receptors all stem from a young man in good health.

CDR3 region: CASRARTVTDTQYF. CDR3 DNA sequence: TGTGCCAGCAGGGCCAGGACGGTTACAGATACGCAGTATTTT. The genes are TRBV5-4 and TRBJ2-3, with D unresolved. The length of the CDR3 is 14 residues. Germline-derived CDR1 and CDR2 are SGHNT and YYREEE (reference sequence). The V gene lost 5 bases and the J gene lost 3 bases, with 13 bases spanning the gap.

In the case of this clone: Other DNA sequences of this sample code for an identical CDR3. The V gene is TRBV18, the J gene TRBJ2-1; TRBD1 matches at 7 bases. The CDR3 runs 15 residues. The germline V gene has CDR1 KGHSH and CDR2 LQKENI. J gave up 1 base and V 6 bases, and 6 bases lay outside the gene matches. CDR3 sequence reads: CASSPRQGSYNEQFF. Here the CDR3 DNA reads TGTGCCAGCTCCCCCAGACAGGGTTCCTACAATGAGCAGTTCTTC.

The J gene is TRBJ1-2, the V gene TRBV4-3; 9 bases agree with TRBD1. The CDR3 covers 15 residues. Unmatched junction bases numbered 5, after V lost 4 bases and J lost 2 bases. Germline V gives CDR1 LGHNA, CDR2 YSLEER. The DNA of the CDR3 is TGCGCCAGCAGCCGCGGACAGGGGAACAACTATGGCTACACCTTC. Translating gives CASSRGQGNNYGYTF.

V and J are TRBV2 and TRBJ1-1; D gene uncertain. CDR1 is SNHLY and CDR2 is FYNNEI in the germline V gene. Trimming removed 7 bases at V and 3 bases at J, with 18 bases between. The CDR3 runs 15 residues. CDR3 sequence: CASTPGGRRDTEAFF. The CDR3 DNA reads as TGTGCCAGCACCCCTGGTGGGCGGCGCGACACTGAAGCTTTCTTT.

The chain couples TRBV9 to TRBJ2-1; 10 bases are a match to TRBD1. V shed 1 base, J shed 7 bases, and the junction held 8 bases outside the gene matches. The CDR3 runs to 16 residues. Per the germline V gene, CDR1 is SGDLS and CDR2 is YYNGEE. As DNA, the CDR3 is TGTGCCAGCAGCGTAACGACAGGGGGCGCAGCTAATGAGCAGTTCTTC. It is translated as CASSVTTGGAANEQFF.

The rearrangement links TRBV4-1 to TRBJ2-1; D unclear. CDR1 and CDR2 (germline): MGHRA, YSYEKL. The ends were cut back, 2 bases at V and 5 bases at J, with 7 bases in the middle. The CDR3 length is 13 residues. The chain's CDR3 is CASSQLRNNEQFF. CDR3 nucleotide sequence: TGCGCCAGCAGCCAACTACGGAACAATGAGCAGTTCTTC.

V gene TRBV2 combines with J gene TRBJ1-5, with a tentative D call TRBD1 (5 bases). This CDR3 contains 15 residues. CDR1 and CDR2 from the germline V gene are SNHLY and FYNNEI. The ends were cut back, 7 bases at V and 5 bases at J, with 18 bases in the middle. CDR3 DNA sequence: TGTGCCAGCAAAGGGGAGCAGGTGGGCTATCAGCCCCAGCATTTT. As protein: CASKGEQVGYQPQHF.

With regard to this clone: Other DNA sequences within the sample encode an identical CDR3. This chain connects TRBV7-9 to TRBJ2-3; no definite D call. V was shortened by 2 bases and J by 3 bases, with 6 bases between the two germline ends. The germline CDR1 and CDR2 sequences are SEHNR and FQNEAQ (reference sequence). This CDR3 spans 13 amino acids. CDR3 DNA: TGTGCCAGCAGCTTAAGGGAAACAGATACGCAGTATTTT. It yields the protein CASSLRETDTQYF. Variable domain in full (rest from reference TRBV7-9 and TRBJ2-3): DTGVSQNPRHKITKRGQNVTFRCDPISEHNRLYWYRQTLGQGPEFLTYFQNEAQLEKSRLLSDRFSAERPKGSFSTLEIQRTEQGDSAMYLCASSLRETDTQYFGPGTRLTVL.

The count of this clone is one. The V call is TRBV28, the J call TRBJ2-3; 14 bases map to TRBD2. The CDR3 totals 17 residues. J gave up 4 bases and V 7 bases, and 10 bases lay outside the gene matches. The germline V gene has CDR1 MDHEN and CDR2 SYDVKM. CDR3 DNA sequence: TGTGCCAGCACCCGACCGGGACTAGCGGGAGTATCAGATACGCAGTATTTT. This translates into CASTRPGLAGVSDTQYF.

As to this clone: Different DNA sequences within this sample yield the same CDR3. The chain is built from TRBV5-4 and TRBJ1-2; the D is unclear. V was trimmed by 0 bases and J by 2 bases, leaving 2 bases between them. Looked up from germline, CDR1 is SGHNT and CDR2 is YYREEE (reference sequence). The CDR3 loop spans 12 amino acids. The CDR3 DNA is TGTGCCAGCAGCTTGGCGAACTATGGCTACACCTTC. Translating it yields CASSLANYGYTF.

This chain links TRBV11-2 with TRBJ2-7; D may be TRBD1 (7 bases). The V gene's germline CDR1 is SGHAT and CDR2 FQNNGV. The ends were cut back, 3 bases at V and 5 bases at J, with 14 bases in the middle. The length of the CDR3 is 14 residues. CDR3 region: CASSLYRRGDEQYF. The CDR3 DNA sequence: TGTGCCAGCAGCTTGTACCGCAGGGGGGACGAGCAGTACTTC. The variable domain in full, completed from reference TRBV11-2 and TRBJ2-7, reads EAGVAQSPRYKIIEKRQSVAFWCNPISGHATLYWYQQILGQGPKLLIQFQNNGVVDDSQLPKDRFSAERLKGVDSTLKIQPAKLEDSAVYLCASSLYRRGDEQYFGPGTRLTVT.

This clone was recorded only once. This chain links TRBV21-1 with TRBJ2-7; the tabulated D call, TRBD2, remains unverified against the DNA. TRBV21-1 is assigned pseudogene status. The CDR3 is 17 amino acids. The CDR3 region has the DNA TGTGCCAGCAGCAAAGGCCCATGGACTAACGATTTCTACGAGCAGTACTTC. Translation gives CASSKGPWTNDFYEQYF.

V usage is TRBV6-1 and J usage is TRBJ2-3, with TRBD1 identical over 7 bases. Germline V gene data show CDR1 as MNHNS and CDR2 as SASEGT. With V trimmed by 6 bases and J by 4 bases, 10 bases remained unmatched. The CDR3 length is 15 residues. CDR3 DNA: TGTGCCAGCAGCGAACAGGGGATCGCCCCAGATACGCAGTATTTT. Translating gives CASSEQGIAPDTQYF.

V usage is TRBV6-1 and J usage is TRBJ2-7, with 7 nucleotides matching TRBD1. V gave up 4 bases and J gave up 3 bases; unmatched junction bases: 6. CDR1 and CDR2 from the germline V gene are MNHNS and SASEGT. The CDR3 runs to 14 residues. Written as DNA, the CDR3 is TGTGCCAGCAGTGGGGGACAGAGAAACTACGAGCAGTACTTC. It yields the protein CASSGGQRNYEQYF.

V gene TRBV7-8 combines with J gene TRBJ2-3; 7 bases are shared with TRBD2. Looked up from germline, CDR1 is SGHVS and CDR2 is FQNEAQ. With V trimmed by 7 bases and J by 5 bases, 9 bases remained unmatched. The CDR3 is 14 residues long. The CDR3 is CASTLSGREDTQYF. CDR3 bases: TGTGCCAGCACATTATCAGGGAGGGAAGATACGCAGTATTTT.

V usage is TRBV9 and J usage is TRBJ2-7; TRBD1 or TRBD2 may be the D gene (6 bases each). Per germline, CDR1 SGDLS and CDR2 YYNGEE. The CDR3 is made up of 16 amino acids. The V end was cut by 0 bases, the J end by 2 bases, with 15 bases between. The CDR3 region has the DNA TGTGCCAGCAGCGTAGGGGCGGGACGGGGGCCCTACGAGCAGTACTTC. It encodes CASSVGAGRGPYEQYF.

The chain has TRBV11-3 and TRBJ2-1; 10 bases agree with TRBD1. Germline loops: CDR1 SGHNT, CDR2 YENEEA. V lost 4 bases to trimming and J lost 8 bases; unmatched junction nucleotides: 8. This CDR3 contains 15 residues. CDR3 sequence reads: CASSSGTGVSDEQFF. CDR3 sequence (DNA): TGTGCCAGCAGCTCCGGGACAGGGGTTAGCGATGAGCAGTTCTTC.

Here the CDR3 reads CASSRDGTVREQYF. CDR3 nucleotide sequence: TGTGCCAGCAGTAGGGACGGTACCGTTCGAGAGCAGTACTTC. The chain combines TRBV7-3 with TRBJ2-7; D may correspond to TRBD1 or TRBD2 (5 bases each). From germline, CDR1 is SGHTA and CDR2 FQGTGA. The CDR3 contains 14 residues. V lost 6 bases and J 7 bases, leaving 19 bases between the germline ends.

Of note for this clone: The sample carries other DNA sequences with the same CDR3. The J gene is TRBJ2-1, the V gene TRBV29-1, with D possibly called TRBD1 or TRBD2 (6 bases each). Germline V gene lookup returns CDR1 SQVTM and CDR2 ANQGSEA. The CDR3 has 13 residues. Trimming stripped 6 bases from V and 3 bases from J, with 12 bases between. CDR3 loop: CSVGGRNYNEQFF. Written as DNA, the CDR3 is TGCAGCGTGGGGGGCAGGAACTACAATGAGCAGTTCTTC.

V usage is TRBV7-9 and J usage is TRBJ1-1; 8 nucleotides match TRBD1. Germline V gives CDR1 SEHNR, CDR2 FQNEAQ (reference sequence). The length of the CDR3 is 15 residues. V dropped 1 base and J dropped 5; count of bases not matched to a gene: 6. The CDR3 region has the DNA TGTGCCAGCAGCTTAGGGGACAGGCCGGTTACTGAAGCTTTCTTT. Translation gives CASSLGDRPVTEAFF.

The J gene is TRBJ1-1, the V gene TRBV6-5, with 7 bases identical to TRBD1. Germline trimming cut 0 bases from V and 0 bases from J; bases unmatched to any gene: 4. CDR1 MNHEY and CDR2 SVGAGI come from the germline V gene. CDR3 length equals 16 residues. CDR3 DNA: TGTGCCAGCAGTTACTCGGTACAGGGGTTGAACACTGAAGCTTTCTTT. Translating it yields CASSYSVQGLNTEAFF.

The V and J genes are TRBV2 and TRBJ2-5; tentatively, D is TRBD1 (5 bases). In germline, CDR1 is SNHLY, CDR2 FYNNEI. There are 12 residues in the CDR3. Trimming left V 8 bases short and J 5 bases short, with 12 bases between. CDR3 in amino acids: CASVGDDETQYF. Here the CDR3 DNA reads TGTGCCAGCGTAGGGGATGACGAGACCCAGTACTTC.

The rearrangement links TRBV9 to TRBJ2-7; 8 bases line up with TRBD2. J lost 8 bases, V lost 7 bases, and 14 bases had no gene match. From germline, CDR1 is SGDLS and CDR2 YYNGEE. The CDR3 length is 14 residues. For the CDR3, the DNA is TGTGCCAGCTGCCCCTCCGGGGGGGGGCTTAAGCAGTACTTC. Translating it yields CASCPSGGGLKQYF.

The chain uses TRBV27 and TRBJ1-2; 8 bases map to TRBD1. The germline gives CDR1 MNHEY, CDR2 SMNVEV (reference sequence). The CDR3 covers 13 residues. V was clipped by 6 bases and J by 7 bases; unmatched bases: 7. CDR3 nucleotide sequence: TGTGCCAGCAGGGACAGGGTGGAAGTTGGCTACACCTTC. Its protein product is CASRDRVEVGYTF.

CDR3 sequence: CAWRKSSYNEQFF. CDR3 coding DNA: TGTGCCTGGAGAAAGAGCTCCTACAATGAGCAGTTCTTC. The chain recombines TRBV30 with TRBJ2-1; D is undetermined. V dropped 3 bases and J dropped 0 bases, with 6 bases sitting between them. CDR1 and CDR2 from the germline V gene are GTSNPN and SVGIG (reference sequence). The CDR3 extends over 13 amino acids.

This rearrangement joins TRBV27 to TRBJ2-7, with no clear D. V was clipped by 0 bases and J by 2 bases, with 14 bases between them. This CDR3 contains 16 residues. Germline assignment: CDR1 MNHEY and CDR2 SMNVEV (reference sequence). CDR3 DNA sequence: TGTGCCAGCAGTTTATCTGGGTTAGGGCTGACCTACGAGCAGTACTTC. Amino acids: CASSLSGLGLTYEQYF.

The rearrangement links TRBV18 to TRBJ2-2, with 10 bases identical to TRBD2. With 4 bases clipped from V and 6 bases from J, the junction kept 5 bases outside the gene matches. The length of the CDR3 is 15 residues. Germline-derived CDR1 and CDR2 are KGHSH and LQKENI. The CDR3 DNA follows: TGTGCCAGCTCACAAGCGGGAGGGCCTGCCGGGGAGCTGTTTTTT. It specifies CASSQAGGPAGELFF.

This sequence joins TRBV11-2 and TRBJ1-1, with unresolved D. Trimming took 5 bases from V and 3 from J, leaving 10 bases between them. CDR1 is SGHAT, CDR2 FQNNGV, per germline. The CDR3 runs 13 residues. The CDR3 protein is CASSLEPDTEAFF. The CDR3 coding sequence is TGTGCCAGCAGCCTCGAACCGGACACTGAAGCTTTCTTT.

This clone was picked up one time. The V gene is TRBV7-6, the J gene TRBJ1-6, with a tentative D call TRBD1 (5 bases). V lost 1 base to trimming and J lost 5 bases, with 15 bases between them. The CDR3 is made up of 17 amino acids. CDR1 and CDR2 from the germline V gene are SGHVS and FNYEAQ. The CDR3 DNA follows: TGTGCCAGCAGCTTAGATGAGGGGCGCTTAGATAATTCACCCCTCCACTTT. Translated, it gives CASSLDEGRLDNSPLHF.

The chain links TRBV7-9 to TRBJ2-1; D remains ambiguous. Trimming removed 7 bases at V and 6 bases at J, with 19 bases between. The CDR3 loop spans 15 amino acids. Looked up from germline, CDR1 is SEHNR and CDR2 is FQNEAQ (reference sequence). The CDR3 DNA reads as TGTGCCAGCAATGTTGGGCTTGTAATCTCCAATGAGCAGTTCTTC. It yields the protein CASNVGLVISNEQFF. Complete variable domain (other parts from reference TRBV7-9 and TRBJ2-1): DTGVSQNPRHKITKRGQNVTFRCDPISEHNRLYWYRQTLGQGPEFLTYFQNEAQLEKSRLLSDRFSAERPKGSFSTLEIQRTEQGDSAMYLCASNVGLVISNEQFFGPGTRLTVL.